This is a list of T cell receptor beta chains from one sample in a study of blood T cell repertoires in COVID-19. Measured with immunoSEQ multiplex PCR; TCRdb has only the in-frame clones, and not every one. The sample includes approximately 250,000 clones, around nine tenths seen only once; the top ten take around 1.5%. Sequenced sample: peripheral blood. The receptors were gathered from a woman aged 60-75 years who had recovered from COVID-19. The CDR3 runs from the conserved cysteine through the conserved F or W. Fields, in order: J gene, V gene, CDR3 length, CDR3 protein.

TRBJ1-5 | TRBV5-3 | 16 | CARSWSRTGSNQPQHF
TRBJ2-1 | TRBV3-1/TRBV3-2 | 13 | CASKHTSYNEQFF
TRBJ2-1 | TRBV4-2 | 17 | CASSQVGTSGYPTEQFF
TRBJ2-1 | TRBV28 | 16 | CASSLAGAGGRDEQFF
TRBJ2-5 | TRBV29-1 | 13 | CSVAPTGGETQYF
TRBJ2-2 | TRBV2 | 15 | CASRTGGGGFGELFF
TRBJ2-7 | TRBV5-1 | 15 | CASRLLAGGTYEQYF
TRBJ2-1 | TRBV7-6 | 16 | CASSTSQGNLANEQFF
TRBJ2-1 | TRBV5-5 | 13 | CASSSHPGNEQFF
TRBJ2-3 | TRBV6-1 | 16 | CASSEALGPGTDTQYF
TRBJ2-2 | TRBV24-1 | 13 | CATRGQGDGELFF